Listed below are T cell receptor beta chains from one sample, sequenced in a study of blood T cell repertoires in COVID-19. Profiling relied on immunoSEQ multiplex PCR, and the TCRdb table lists in-frame clones only, not all of them. The sample yields around 230,000 clones, approximately 87% seen once. Input material: peripheral blood. These receptors were collected from a woman aged 70-85 years with active or convalescent COVID-19. Both conserved end residues are trimmed from each CDR3. A row's size may be missing; if present it is once, few, many or a size class.

V gene	J gene	CDR3 length	clone size	CDR3 protein
TRBV30	TRBJ2-7	10	-	AWSVQGYEQY
TRBV5-1	TRBJ2-1	13	few	ASSAIYSSYNEQF
TRBV6-5	TRBJ2-1	12	-	ASGAGAPYNEQF
TRBV6-5	TRBJ2-7	11	-	ASTKPTAYEQY
TRBV5-1	TRBJ2-7	13	-	ASSLEAGSSYEQY
TRBV7-2	TRBJ1-1	12	-	ASSSFGGEAEAF
TRBV27	TRBJ2-7	13	-	ASKGTGRSSYEQY
TRBV27	TRBJ2-3	14	-	ASRALSGTSTDTQY
TRBV28	TRBJ2-7	10	-	ASSRGLAGQY
TRBV7-2	TRBJ1-2	11	-	ASTRDRGYGYT
TRBV11-2	TRBJ2-7	12	-	ASSSRAGGDEQY
TRBV4-1	TRBJ1-5	15	-	ASSGTGVKLGNQPQH
TRBV2	TRBJ1-2	12	once	ASTGDRGYFGYT
TRBV2	TRBJ2-2	12	few	ASSDDWISGELF
TRBV7-2	TRBJ2-7	13	-	ASSFAGQGEVEQY
TRBV19	TRBJ1-1	14	-	ASSLQGIGPNTEAF
TRBV30	TRBJ2-7	9	-	AWSVLNEQY
TRBV21-1	TRBJ2-7	15	-	ASNVIKCRDRGYEQY
TRBV11-2	TRBJ2-4	13	-	ASSLNPQGRNIQY
TRBV6-2/TRBV6-3	TRBJ1-5	12	once	ASSPWRGNQPQH
TRBV29-1	TRBJ1-3	11	few	SVAGQGGNTIY
TRBV4-1	TRBJ1-2	15	-	ASRNPVATDRLYGYT
TRBV7-9	TRBJ2-7	12	-	ASSKTTGRGEQY
TRBV9	TRBJ2-1	14	-	ASSVGTSGGSSEQF
TRBV7-6	TRBJ1-5	17	-	ASSLGWRPGGLSNQPQH
TRBV3-1/TRBV3-2	TRBJ1-4	15	few	ASSQGSSPALSEKLF
TRBV19	TRBJ1-5	11	-	ASSMTGGQPQH
TRBV29-1	TRBJ2-5	10	-	SVEAEAETQY
TRBV25-1	TRBJ1-2	12	few	ASSEYHGNYGYT
TRBV2	TRBJ2-1	12	-	ASGDRVSANEQF
TRBV28	TRBJ2-7	11	-	ASSPGQTYEQY
TRBV7-2	TRBJ1-5	12	-	ASSSGRSNQPQH
TRBV27	TRBJ2-2	11	-	ASSPLAGGELF
TRBV5-4	TRBJ1-2	13	-	ASSPRSGTDYGYT
TRBV7-9	TRBJ2-6	17	-	ASSLGSLGQGSGANVLT
TRBV6-6	TRBJ2-5	11	-	ASRPGPQETQY
TRBV9	TRBJ2-5	13	-	ASSPRTGPQETQY
TRBV6-6	TRBJ1-2	13	-	ASSYADRGGVSDT
TRBV9	TRBJ2-1	11	-	ASSARLADEQF
TRBV7-6	TRBJ2-1	11	once	ASSPGTSNEQF
TRBV7-9	TRBJ2-1	13	-	ASSPGLANYNEQF
TRBV3-1/TRBV3-2	TRBJ2-7	15	-	ASSDRLGGGIRYEQY
TRBV7-2	TRBJ1-2	16	-	ASSLIVTGMLSNYGYT
TRBV5-6	TRBJ2-7	16	-	ASSRPVARGLGTYEQY